Listed here are 20 T cell receptor beta chains from one sample, sequenced in a study of blood T cell repertoires in COVID-19 (dated by TCRdb to 2020 to 2021). Libraries came from the immunoSEQ multiplex PCR assay. TCRdb holds this immuneACCESS table with in-frame rearrangements only. Some clones are missing; in checked studies, unresolved V genes explain under half, and the rest has no known cause. This sample gives about 79,000 clones in total; roughly 90% of them show up just once. The ten largest clones represent 4.6% of the sample. The sample comprised peripheral blood. The receptors were sampled from a man aged 45-65 years with active COVID-19.

V gene TRBV10-3 combines with J gene TRBJ2-7; TRBD1 matches 8 bases. Germline CDR1 ENHRY, CDR2 SYGVKD. The CDR3 consists of 12 residues. After removal of 6 bases from V and 6 bases from J, the junction contained 4 bases not matched to a gene. CDR3 DNA: TGTGCCATCAGAGGGACAGGAACCGAGCAGTACTTC. Residues: CAIRGTGTEQYF.

The chain employs TRBV7-2 and TRBJ1-5; 10 bases match TRBD1. The CDR3 length is 15 residues. V lost 6 bases and J lost 3; bases outside the gene matches: 5. Germline V lookup: CDR1 SGHTA, CDR2 FQGNSA. CDR3 bases: TGTGCCAGCAGTCGACAGGGGGCGAACAATCAGCCCCAGCATTTT. Residues: CASSRQGANNQPQHF.

This rearrangement joins TRBV28 to TRBJ2-7, with 9 positions matching TRBD1. Trimming removed 6 bases from V and 3 bases from J; junction bases left unmatched: 18. Germline V lookup: CDR1 MDHEN, CDR2 SYDVKM. The CDR3 covers 18 residues. The CDR3, as DNA: TGTGCCAGCAGGGAAACAGGGGGCGTATACAAGTTTTTCTACGAGCAGTACTTC. Its protein is CASRETGGVYKFFYEQYF.

The genes are TRBV28 and TRBJ2-7; possible D gene TRBD1, 5 bases. In germline, CDR1 is MDHEN, CDR2 SYDVKM. CDR3 length: 12 residues. V was trimmed by 5 bases and J by 3 bases, leaving 8 bases between them. The CDR3 sequence: CASSPGFYEQYF. The CDR3, as DNA: TGTGCCAGCAGTCCAGGGTTCTACGAGCAGTACTTC.

The chain uses TRBV3-1 (or the pseudogene TRBV3-2) and TRBJ1-4; 8 nucleotides match TRBD1. This CDR3 has 14 amino acids. Germline CDR1 is LGHDT and CDR2 is YNNKEL (reference sequence). V dropped 4 bases and J dropped 7; count of bases not matched to a gene: 5. CDR3 protein: CASSPRTGSEKLFF. CDR3 nucleotide sequence: TGTGCCAGCAGCCCCCGGACAGGGAGTGAAAAACTGTTTTTT.

The V gene is TRBV21-1, the J gene TRBJ1-4. TRBV21-1 represents a pseudogene. This CDR3 has 17 amino acids. The CDR3 sequence: CASDYGRRALFRAKLFF. The CDR3 nucleotides read TGTGCCAGCGACTACGGCCGCCGGGCCCTCTTTCGGGCAAAACTGTTTTTT.

V gene TRBV19 combines with J gene TRBJ2-2, with 7 bases aligning to TRBD1. The CDR3 runs to 14 residues. The germline V gene encodes CDR1 LNHDA and CDR2 SQIVND (reference sequence). Germline trimming cut 8 bases from V and 7 bases from J; bases unmatched to any gene: 10. In nucleotides, the CDR3 is TGTGCCAGTGAATCACAGGGGTTGGGCGGGGAGCTGTTTTTT. It specifies CASESQGLGGELFF.

This clone was picked up a small number of times. The chain uses TRBV2 and TRBJ1-3; the D is unclear. This CDR3 is built from 12 residues. The germline V gene has CDR1 SNHLY and CDR2 FYNNEI. Trimming pared 8 bases from V and 3 bases from J, leaving 8 bases between. The CDR3 loop is CASSAGGNTIYF. CDR3 nucleotides: TGTGCCAGCTCGGCAGGTGGAAACACCATATATTTT.

The chain couples TRBV27 to TRBJ2-2; 8 positions agree with TRBD1. CDR1 MNHEY and CDR2 SMNVEV come from the germline V gene (reference sequence). Trimming removed 5 bases from V and 1 base from J; junction bases left unmatched: 18. There are 20 residues in the CDR3. CDR3 in DNA: TGTGCCAGCAGTCTTACCGTCGGACAGGGCTTTCGCAAGAACACCGGGGAGCTGTTTTTT. This gives the protein CASSLTVGQGFRKNTGELFF.

The table lists this clone with a few counts. The chain links TRBV7-9 to TRBJ1-2; maybe TRBD1 (5 bases). The CDR3 extends over 15 amino acids. V dropped 0 bases and J dropped 4 bases, with 12 bases sitting between them. The germline gives CDR1 SEHNR, CDR2 FQNEAQ (reference sequence). CDR3 DNA sequence: TGTGCCAGCAGCTTAGCGGGGGAGGGACGCTATGGCTACACCTTC. Amino acid sequence: CASSLAGEGRYGYTF.

This sequence joins TRBV5-6 and TRBJ2-4; D is perhaps TRBD2 (5 bases). Looked up from germline, CDR1 is SGHDT and CDR2 is YYEEEE. This CDR3 is 17 amino acids long. Trimming stripped 4 bases from V and 1 base from J, with 18 bases between. CDR3 amino acids: CASSLFAGYRAKNIQYF. DNA for the CDR3: TGTGCCAGCAGCCTTTTCGCGGGCTACCGGGCCAAAAACATTCAGTACTTC.

V is TRBV7-2 and J is TRBJ2-7, with 10 bases matching TRBD1. The V gene's germline CDR1 is SGHTA and CDR2 FQGNSA. The CDR3 has 16 amino acids. The junction had 8 bases not matched to a gene; V was cut back by 1 base and J by 5 bases. This CDR3 is CASSLEDRGFSHEQYF. Here the CDR3 DNA reads TGTGCCAGCAGCTTAGAGGACAGGGGGTTTTCCCACGAGCAGTACTTC. Full variable domain (missing parts from reference TRBV7-2 and TRBJ2-7): GAGVSQSPSNKVTEKGKDVELRCDPISGHTALYWYRQSLGQGLEFLIYFQGNSAPDKSGLPSDRFSAERTGGSVSTLTIQRTQQEDSAVYLCASSLEDRGFSHEQYFGPGTRLTVT.

V gene TRBV9 combines with J gene TRBJ1-1; D may be TRBD1 (5 bases). Per the germline V gene, CDR1 is SGDLS and CDR2 is YYNGEE. Between the trimmed V and J ends, which lost 3 bases and 0 bases, there was a span of 9 bases. The CDR3 length is 14 residues. CDR3 sequence: CASSARQLNTEAFF. CDR3 coding DNA: TGTGCCAGCAGCGCGAGACAGCTGAACACTGAAGCTTTCTTT.

The chain links TRBV28 to TRBJ1-2; 7 nucleotides agree with TRBD1. The V gene's germline CDR1 is MDHEN and CDR2 SYDVKM. V was pared by 8 bases and J by 1 base, with 4 bases of the junction left unmatched. The CDR3 loop spans 13 amino acids. CDR3 DNA: TGTGCCAGCGTCAGGGGGGATAACTATGGCTACACCTTC. It yields the protein CASVRGDNYGYTF.

V gene TRBV7-3 combines with J gene TRBJ2-3, with 11 bases aligning to TRBD2. J gave up 0 bases and V 4 bases, and 9 bases lay outside the gene matches. The CDR3 consists of 18 residues. The V gene's germline CDR1 is SGHTA and CDR2 FQGTGA. The CDR3 DNA reads TGTGCCAGCAGCTACCCAACCCGACTAGCGGGGAGCACAGATACGCAGTATTTT. Protein product: CASSYPTRLAGSTDTQYF.

The gene calls are TRBV9 and TRBJ2-3; 8 positions agree with TRBD1. The germline V gene encodes CDR1 SGDLS and CDR2 YYNGEE. After removal of 0 bases from V and 2 bases from J, the junction contained 5 bases not matched to a gene. The CDR3 has 16 amino acids. CDR3 in amino acids: CASSVGRGLPTDTQYF. CDR3 sequence (DNA): TGTGCCAGCAGCGTAGGCAGGGGGCTTCCCACAGATACGCAGTATTTT.

The chain's CDR3 is CASSPRGGAVDTQYF. CDR3 DNA sequence: TGTGCCAGCAGCCCCCGCGGGGGGGCCGTAGATACGCAGTATTTT. The J gene is TRBJ2-3, the V gene TRBV4-2; 9 bases are a match to TRBD2. V shed 4 bases and J 5 bases; nucleotides not matched to a gene: 7. The V gene's germline CDR1 is LGHNA and CDR2 YNFKEQ. CDR3 size: 15 residues.

V usage is TRBV6-1 and J usage is TRBJ1-6, with no clear D. The CDR3 has 14 amino acids. V lost 3 bases and J 0 bases, leaving 3 bases between the germline ends. Looked up from germline, CDR1 is MNHNS and CDR2 is SASEGT. The CDR3 DNA follows: TGTGCCAGCAGTGAGAGCTCCTATAATTCACCCCTCCACTTT. It yields the protein CASSESSYNSPLHF.

The count of this clone is one. The gene calls are TRBV6-6 and TRBJ2-5, with a tentative D call TRBD1 (6 bases). CDR1 and CDR2 (germline): MNHNY, SVGAGI (reference sequence). This CDR3 comprises 14 residues. Trimming pared 6 bases from V and 3 bases from J, leaving 14 bases between. The CDR3 loop reads CASRDGTSEETQYF. Here the CDR3 DNA reads TGTGCCAGCAGAGACGGGACATCCGAAGAGACCCAGTACTTC.

This chain links TRBV6-5 with TRBJ2-1; TRBD1 matches at 9 bases. V was pared by 6 bases and J by 7 bases, with 7 bases of the junction left unmatched. Germline-derived CDR1 and CDR2 are MNHEY and SVGAGI. The CDR3 runs to 14 residues. CDR3 protein: CASSHRGPRNEQFF. The CDR3 DNA sequence: TGTGCCAGCAGCCACAGGGGGCCGAGGAATGAGCAGTTCTTC.